The 27 T cell receptor beta chains below were found in one sample sequenced in a study of OX40 agonist ivuxolimab in advanced cancers. Using immunoSEQ multiplex PCR, the repertoire was profiled, and TCRdb retains in-frame clones only, with some absent. Of around 56,000 clones in the sample, around 86% were seen once. The sample consisted of CD4+ or CD8+ T cells sorted from blood, taken in a trial of the OX40 agonist ivuxolimab. The receptors derive from an adult with an advanced solid tumor such as melanoma, head and neck, liver or kidney cancer.

The chain uses TRBV9 and TRBJ1-1, with 8 bases that match TRBD1. Unmatched junction bases numbered 4, after V lost 5 bases and J lost 1 base. Per the germline V gene, CDR1 is SGDLS and CDR2 is YYNGEE. This CDR3 comprises 14 residues. Here the CDR3 DNA reads TGTGCCAGCAGAGGACAGGGAGGGAACACTGAAGCTTTCTTT. This gives the protein CASRGQGGNTEAFF.

The chain uses TRBV19 and TRBJ2-2, with a possible D match to TRBD1 (6 bases). CDR3 length: 16 residues. Trimming took 5 bases from V and 6 from J, leaving 19 bases between them. In germline, CDR1 is LNHDA, CDR2 SQIVND (reference sequence). CDR3 nucleotide sequence: TGTGCCAGTAGTCCTCAGTCTACAGGGTTCTCCGGGGAGCTGTTTTTT. It translates to CASSPQSTGFSGELFF.

The chain has TRBV10-3 and TRBJ2-1; 11 bases are shared with TRBD2. Germline lookup yields CDR1 ENHRY and CDR2 SYGVKD. The CDR3 is 14 amino acids. V lost 2 bases to trimming and J lost 6 bases; unmatched junction nucleotides: 0. The CDR3 sequence: CAISELAGGNEQFF. CDR3 DNA: TGTGCCATCAGTGAGCTAGCGGGGGGCAATGAGCAGTTCTTC.

The chain links TRBV6-5 to TRBJ1-1; D remains unclear. The V end was cut by 2 bases, the J end by 0 bases, with 1 base between. Looked up from germline, CDR1 is MNHEY and CDR2 is SVGAGI. The length of the CDR3 is 12 residues. The CDR3 nucleotides are TGTGCCAGCAGTTACCTGAACACTGAAGCTTTCTTT. Translation: CASSYLNTEAFF.

In DNA, the CDR3 is TGCGCCAGCAGCTTAGAGGCGACAGCGAACACTGAAGCTTTCTTT. Amino acids: CASSLEATANTEAFF. The V call is TRBV5-1, the J call TRBJ1-1; the D gene is possibly TRBD1 (5 bases). Germline V gene lookup returns CDR1 SGHRS and CDR2 YFSETQ. This CDR3 has 15 amino acids. V lost 2 bases to trimming and J lost 1 base, with 12 bases between them.

The table lists this clone with a count of one. The genes are TRBV7-2 and TRBJ2-3, with D uncertain. CDR1 is SGHTA, CDR2 FQGNSA, per germline. CDR3 length: 15 amino acids. The germline V and J ends were trimmed by 5 bases and 4 bases, with 16 bases remaining between them. The DNA of the CDR3 is TGTGCCAGCAGCCCCCAATTAGGGATCGCAGATACGCAGTATTTT. This codes for CASSPQLGIADTQYF.

The chain joins TRBV7-6 to TRBJ2-2; 8 bases fit TRBD1. Germline CDR1 reads SGHVS; CDR2 reads FNYEAQ. The CDR3 is 11 residues long. DNA of the CDR3: TGTGGGACAGGGACCACCGGGGAGCTGTTTTTT. This gives the protein CGTGTTGELFF.

This clone was seen only a few times. The chain carries TRBV6-1 and TRBJ1-2, with D maybe TRBD1 (6 bases). The germline V gene encodes CDR1 MNHNS and CDR2 SASEGT. The CDR3 runs to 13 residues. Trimming left V 1 base short and J 5 bases short, with 8 bases between. The CDR3 is CASSEGGLYGYTF. The CDR3 nucleotides read TGTGCCAGCAGTGAAGGGGGGCTATATGGCTACACCTTC.

V and J are TRBV6-6 and TRBJ2-1; D uncertain. Germline assignment: CDR1 MNHNY and CDR2 SVGAGI (reference sequence). CDR3 length: 15 residues. V lost 6 bases, J lost 0 bases, and 12 bases lay in between. In nucleotides, the CDR3 is TGTGCCAGCAGCTTCCGACCGAGCTCCTACAATGAGCAGTTCTTC. As protein: CASSFRPSSYNEQFF.

The chain joins TRBV25-1 to TRBJ1-2, with TRBD1 identical over 10 bases. The germline V gene encodes CDR1 MGHDK and CDR2 SYGVNS. The CDR3 spans 16 residues. Trimming cost V 1 base and J 4 bases; bases outside gene matches: 6. As DNA, the CDR3 is TGTGCCAGCAGTGAATCCTCCGGGACAGGGGCCTATGGCTACACCTTC. Its translation is CASSESSGTGAYGYTF.

The rearrangement links TRBV27 to TRBJ1-1; perhaps TRBD1 as D (5 bases). Germline CDR1 MNHEY, CDR2 SMNVEV (reference sequence). This CDR3 is 13 amino acids long. The V end was cut by 8 bases, the J end by 4 bases, with 14 bases between. The CDR3 loop is CASPRSGSTEAFF. Written as DNA, the CDR3 is TGTGCCAGCCCCAGATCAGGGAGCACTGAAGCTTTCTTT.

CDR3 DNA sequence: TGTGCCAGCAGCGTAGGCAGGGAAGACTACACCTTC. Its translation: CASSVGREDYTF. V gene TRBV9 combines with J gene TRBJ1-2, with TRBD1 as a possible D gene (5 bases). Trimming shortened V by 0 bases and J by 10 bases, and 10 bases separated the two germline ends. The CDR3 has 12 residues. Germline V CDR1 and CDR2: SGDLS, YYNGEE.

This rearrangement joins TRBV10-3 to TRBJ2-3; 12 nucleotides align to TRBD2. CDR1 ENHRY and CDR2 SYGVKD come from the germline V gene. The length of the CDR3 is 18 residues. The V segment lost 0 bases and the J segment 6 bases; nucleotides outside the gene matches: 10. CDR3 coding DNA: TGTGCCATCAGTGAGTCGACTCGACTAGCGGGAGTTCGTGATACGCAGTATTTT. It codes for CAISESTRLAGVRDTQYF.

A single count supports this clone. The rearrangement uses TRBV4-1 and TRBJ2-3; D ambiguous. V was pared by 1 base and J by 1 base, with 12 bases between. CDR1 MGHRA and CDR2 YSYEKL come from the germline V gene. The CDR3 extends over 16 amino acids. The CDR3, as DNA: TGCGCCAGCAGCCAAGGCAGTGGGTTTCGCACAGATACGCAGTATTTT. This translates into CASSQGSGFRTDTQYF.

The rearrangement joins TRBV29-1 to TRBJ1-2; no reliable D call. Germline values: CDR1 SQVTM, CDR2 ANQGSEA. The CDR3 is 11 amino acids. V lost 4 bases to trimming and J lost 1 base, with 4 bases between them. DNA of the CDR3: TGCAGCGTTGGCATTAACTATGGCTACACCTTC. Translation gives CSVGINYGYTF.

The gene calls are TRBV4-1 and TRBJ2-7, with D tentatively TRBD2 (6 bases). V lost 4 bases to trimming and J lost 0 bases, with 25 bases between them. The CDR3 is 19 amino acids. Germline CDR1 is MGHRA and CDR2 is YSYEKL. The CDR3: CASSRLSRGAGRSSYEQYF. The DNA of the CDR3 is TGCGCCAGCAGCCGACTATCTAGAGGGGCGGGGAGGAGCTCCTACGAGCAGTACTTC.

This clone was recorded only once. This chain joins TRBV7-9 and TRBJ2-4, with D possibly matching TRBD2 (6 bases). The V gene's germline CDR1 is SEHNR and CDR2 FQNEAQ (reference sequence). Trimming stripped 5 bases from V and 2 bases from J, with 13 bases between. The length of the CDR3 is 15 residues. CDR3 protein: CASSLSRGTKNIQYF. Here the CDR3 DNA reads TGTGCCAGCAGCCTCTCTCGGGGGACCAAAAACATTCAGTACTTC.

CDR3 in amino acids: CASSDQGQGTTAKNIQYF. In nucleotides, the CDR3 is TGTGCCAGCAGCGATCAAGGACAGGGAACCACTGCCAAAAACATTCAGTACTTC. The chain is built from TRBV7-9 and TRBJ2-4; 8 nucleotides align to TRBD1. The germline V gene encodes CDR1 SEHNR and CDR2 FQNEAQ (reference sequence). The CDR3 is 18 residues long. Trimming at V came to 5 bases and at J to 1 base, leaving 13 bases not matched to a gene.

This clone was counted a few times. This chain links TRBV4-1 with TRBJ1-1; 7 positions match TRBD1. V was clipped by 6 bases and J by 5 bases; unmatched bases: 9. The length of the CDR3 is 14 residues. CDR1 MGHRA and CDR2 YSYEKL come from the germline V gene. The CDR3 region is CASRAILRGTEAFF. CDR3 bases: TGCGCCAGCAGGGCTATACTCAGGGGGACTGAAGCTTTCTTT.

This clone was seen once. The rearrangement joins TRBV6-6 to TRBJ2-4; possibly TRBD2 for D (7 bases). Per the germline V gene, CDR1 is MNHNY and CDR2 is SVGAGI (reference sequence). The germline V and J ends were trimmed by 2 bases and 3 bases, with 14 bases remaining between them. This CDR3 contains 16 residues. The CDR3 DNA is TGTGCCAGCAGTTACGGGGGGGGCTTAGTCAAAAACATTCAGTACTTC. Translating it yields CASSYGGGLVKNIQYF.

V and J are TRBV30 and TRBJ2-7, with D possibly matching TRBD1 (5 bases). Looked up from germline, CDR1 is GTSNPN and CDR2 is SVGIG (reference sequence). The CDR3 consists of 12 residues. V lost 2 bases and J lost 5, with 10 bases in between. DNA for the CDR3: TGTGCCTGGAGTCCCCAGGGCCACGAGCAGTACTTC. Translated: CAWSPQGHEQYF.

The V gene is TRBV7-2, the J gene TRBJ1-4; tentative D call: TRBD1 (5 bases). The germline V gene encodes CDR1 SGHTA and CDR2 FQGNSA. This CDR3 has 15 residues. V dropped 0 bases and J dropped 8 bases, with 13 bases sitting between them. The chain's CDR3 is CASSLALGGDEKLFF. CDR3 bases: TGTGCCAGCAGCTTAGCCCTCGGGGGGGACGAAAAACTGTTTTTT.

The V call is TRBV2, the J call TRBJ2-5; D unresolved. V was shortened by 6 bases and J by 5 bases, with 4 bases between the two germline ends. Per the germline V gene, CDR1 is SNHLY and CDR2 is FYNNEI. This CDR3 has 10 amino acids. CDR3 sequence: CASSVETQYF. The CDR3 DNA follows: TGTGCCAGCAGCGTTGAGACCCAGTACTTC.

The count of this clone is one. V usage is TRBV4-1 and J usage is TRBJ1-1; D gene ambiguous. Germline V CDR1 and CDR2: MGHRA, YSYEKL. With 1 base removed from V and 5 bases from J, the gap between germline ends came to 8 bases. This CDR3 comprises 13 residues. The CDR3 DNA reads TGCGCCAGCAGCCAAGTTTTTGGGACTGAAGCTTTCTTT. Its translation: CASSQVFGTEAFF.

The table lists this clone with a few counts. The chain uses TRBV6-1 and TRBJ2-7; 11 nucleotides match TRBD2. Germline CDR1 and CDR2: MNHNS and SASEGT. The V and J ends lost 6 bases and 2 bases, in that order; junction bases with no gene match: 12. The CDR3 spans 17 residues. This chain's CDR3 is CASRESVAGGDTYEQYF. In nucleotides, the CDR3 is TGTGCCAGCAGGGAAAGTGTAGCGGGAGGGGATACCTACGAGCAGTACTTC.

This clone has only one observation. The chain employs TRBV25-1 and TRBJ2-7, with D perhaps assigned TRBD1 or TRBD2 (6 bases each). CDR3 size: 17 residues. V lost 3 bases to trimming and J lost 2 bases, with 20 bases between them. The germline CDR1 and CDR2 sequences are MGHDK and SYGVNS. The DNA for the CDR3 is TGTGCCAGCAGTGACCAAGGAACCGGGGGCGACCCCTACGAGCAGTACTTC. Amino acids: CASSDQGTGGDPYEQYF.

The chain employs TRBV4-1 and TRBJ1-4, with D possibly being TRBD1 (5 bases). V shed 4 bases and J shed 6 bases, with 18 bases lying between them. There are 16 residues in the CDR3. Germline lookup yields CDR1 MGHRA and CDR2 YSYEKL. The CDR3 coding sequence is TGCGCCAGCAGCCCCCAAGAGGGTCAGGGCGATGAAAAACTGTTTTTT. Translated, it gives CASSPQEGQGDEKLFF.